This T cell receptor (beta chain) emerged from a study of CD8 T cells in ankylosing spondylitis. TCRdb fed the 5' RACE reads into MiXCR, producing one record per CDR3 protein. The sample contains about 130,000 distinct CDR3 sequences, over 15% of which appear only once. Study results and limitations: In ankylosing spondylitis blood, a motif of roughly eight highly homologous TCR beta variants appeared characteristic. Disease-linked clones were reportedly significantly enriched in matched ankylosing spondylitis synovial fluid.

Concerning this clonotype itself: What it binds is not known.

CDR3 length: 18 amino acids. The germline V gene encodes CDR1 MGHRA and CDR2 YSYEKL. Trimming at V came to 0 bases and at J to 6 bases, leaving 7 bases not matched to a gene. Specimen: blood, either unsorted or a sorted T cell fraction (not recorded which). The chain joins TRBV4-1 to TRBJ2-2, with TRBD2 matching 13 bases. The sequence derives from a male donor with ankylosing spondylitis. The CDR3 spells CASSQDTGLAGVSGELFF. Here the CDR3 DNA reads TGCGCCAGCAGCCAAGATACTGGACTAGCGGGAGTTTCCGGGGAGCTGTTTTTT.